This TCR beta chain appears in the sequencing data of a study of blood T cell repertoires in COVID-19. About the research overall: The United States, Italy and Spain provided the acute and convalescent COVID-19 samples.

Trimming removed 0 bases at V and 1 base at J, with 15 bases between. This CDR3 has 18 amino acids. Per the germline V gene, CDR1 is LGHNA and CDR2 is YSLEER. Some clones are missing from TCRdb's copy, which holds only in-frame ones; the method was immunoSEQ multiplex PCR. The sample lists 40,000 or so clones; roughly nine tenths were seen once. Sequencing was done on a sample of peripheral blood. The receptor's source is a man aged 50 to 60 with active COVID-19. This chain connects TRBV4-3 to TRBJ2-2; D is ambiguous. The CDR3 coding sequence is TGCGCCAGCAGCCAAGAAATGGCAGCGCCTCTGAACACCGGGGAGCTGTTTTTT. This encodes CASSQEMAAPLNTGELFF.